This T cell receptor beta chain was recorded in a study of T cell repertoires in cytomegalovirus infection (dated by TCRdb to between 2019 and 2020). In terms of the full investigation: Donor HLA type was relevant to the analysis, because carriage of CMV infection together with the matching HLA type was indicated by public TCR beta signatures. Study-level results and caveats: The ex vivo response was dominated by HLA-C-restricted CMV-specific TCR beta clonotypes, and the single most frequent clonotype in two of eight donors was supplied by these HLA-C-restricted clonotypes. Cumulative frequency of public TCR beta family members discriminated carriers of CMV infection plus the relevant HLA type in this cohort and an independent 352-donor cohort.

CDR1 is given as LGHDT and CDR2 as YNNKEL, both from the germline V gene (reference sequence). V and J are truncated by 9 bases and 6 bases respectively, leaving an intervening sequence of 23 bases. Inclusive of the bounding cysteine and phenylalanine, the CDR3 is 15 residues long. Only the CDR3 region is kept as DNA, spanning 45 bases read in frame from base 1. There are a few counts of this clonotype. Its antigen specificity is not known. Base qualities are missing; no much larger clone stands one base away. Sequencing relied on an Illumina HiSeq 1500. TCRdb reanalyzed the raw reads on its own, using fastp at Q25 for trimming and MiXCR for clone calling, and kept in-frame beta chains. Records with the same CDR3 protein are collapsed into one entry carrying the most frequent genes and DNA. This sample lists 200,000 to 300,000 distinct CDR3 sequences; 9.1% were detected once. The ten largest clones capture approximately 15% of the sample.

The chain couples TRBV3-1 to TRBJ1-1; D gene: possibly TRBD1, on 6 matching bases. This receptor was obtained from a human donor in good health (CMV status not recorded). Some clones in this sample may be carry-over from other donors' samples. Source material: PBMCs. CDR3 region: CASTGTLDSHAEAFF. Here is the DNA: TGTGCCAGTACCGGGACATTGGACTCCCACGCTGAAGCTTTCTTT. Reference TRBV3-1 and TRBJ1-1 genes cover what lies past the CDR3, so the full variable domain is DTAVSQTPKYLVTQMGNDKSIKCEQNLGHDTMYWYKQDSKKFLKIMFSYNNKELIINETVPNRFSPKSPDKAHLNLHINSLELGDSAVYFCASTGTLDSHAEAFFGQGTRLTVV.